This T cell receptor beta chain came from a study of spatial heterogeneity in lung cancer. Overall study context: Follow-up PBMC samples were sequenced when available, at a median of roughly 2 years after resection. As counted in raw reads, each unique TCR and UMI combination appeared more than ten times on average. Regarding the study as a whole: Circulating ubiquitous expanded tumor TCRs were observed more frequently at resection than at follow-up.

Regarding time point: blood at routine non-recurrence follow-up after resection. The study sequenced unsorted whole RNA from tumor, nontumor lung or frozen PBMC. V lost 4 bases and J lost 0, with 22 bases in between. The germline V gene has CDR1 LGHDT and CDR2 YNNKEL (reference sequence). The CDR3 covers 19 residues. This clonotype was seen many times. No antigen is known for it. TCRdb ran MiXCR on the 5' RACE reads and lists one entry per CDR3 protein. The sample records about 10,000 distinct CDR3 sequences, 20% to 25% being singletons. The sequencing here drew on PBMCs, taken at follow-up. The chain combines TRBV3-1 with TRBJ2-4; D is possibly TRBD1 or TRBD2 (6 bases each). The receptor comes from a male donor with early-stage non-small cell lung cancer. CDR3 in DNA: TGTGCCAGCAGCCTAGGACAGTTCAGGAGGGTGCTAGCCAAAAACATTCAGTACTTC. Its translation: CASSLGQFRRVLAKNIQYF.